This T cell receptor (beta chain) was identified during a study of blood T cell repertoires in COVID-19. This CDR3 has 13 amino acids. CDR1 and CDR2 (germline): SGDLS, YYNGEE. The ends were cut back, 3 bases at V and 9 bases at J, with 13 bases in the middle. Assay used: immunoSEQ multiplex PCR; TCRdb lists only in-frame clones, some missing. The data contain hundreds of thousands of clones, just under 90% of them singletons. This clonotype was sampled from a woman aged 25 to 39 with COVID-19, enrolled during active disease. This chain connects TRBV9 to TRBJ2-1; D possibly corresponds to TRBD2 (6 bases). Sequenced: peripheral blood. The CDR3 DNA follows: TGTGCCAGCAGCGCGAGTTGGGAGGCTGAGCAGTTCTTC. Its protein is CASSASWEAEQFF.